This T cell receptor beta chain was sequenced during a study of blood T cell repertoires in COVID-19. Study-wide context: Samples came from the United States, Italy and Spain, spanning acute and convalescent COVID-19. T cells, B-cell-depleted T cells, or PBMCs supplied cDNA or gDNA.

Authors' data handling: From reference gene primer amplification, estimates of nucleated cell counts were derived. This table comes from immunoSEQ multiplex PCR, and its TCRdb copy is limited to in-frame clones, with some not included. That table gives V, J and clone size, and the DNA gave D and trimming. The sample shows 43,000 or so clones, around 90% of them seen only once. This receptor was obtained from a man in his sixties with active COVID-19. Sequencing input: peripheral blood.

CDR3 sequence reads: CASSIVTGTSRAGELFF. CDR3 sequence (DNA): TGTGCCAGCAGCATAGTCACCGGGACTAGCCGGGCCGGGGAGCTGTTTTTT. This chain joins TRBV7-8 and TRBJ2-2, with 9 nucleotides matching TRBD2. CDR3 size: 17 residues. The V segment lost 5 bases and the J segment 6 bases; nucleotides outside the gene matches: 13. The germline CDR1 and CDR2 sequences are SGHVS and FQNEAQ.